This T cell receptor (beta chain) stems from a study of blood T cell repertoires in COVID-19. Study summary: Acute and convalescent COVID-19 specimens originated in the United States, Italy and Spain. PBMCs, B-cell-depleted T cells, or T cells were the source of the cDNA or gDNA that made up the material.

The CDR3 sequence is 12 residues long. The germline V gene encodes CDR1 SGHDT and CDR2 YYEEEE. V was clipped by 1 base and J by 8 bases, with 4 bases between them. As processed by the authors: Reference gene primers were amplified, and this amplification served to estimate nucleated cell counts. Using immunoSEQ multiplex PCR, the repertoire was profiled, and TCRdb retains in-frame clones only, with some absent. V, J and clone size are taken as reported in that table, and D and trimming were inferred from the DNA itself. The table shows about 230,000 clones, with approximately 83% occurring only once.

This receptor was identified in a woman aged 50 to 60 with acute or convalescent COVID-19. Sequencing was carried out using peripheral blood. The V and J genes are TRBV5-6 and TRBJ1-6, with D unclear. For the CDR3, the DNA is TGTGCCAGCAGCTTGTCCGATTCACCCCTCCACTTT. Translation: CASSLSDSPLHF. The full variable domain, completed using reference TRBV5-6 and TRBJ1-6, is DAGVTQSPTHLIKTRGQQVTLRCSPKSGHDTVSWYQQALGQGPQFIFQYYEEEERQRGNFPDRFSGHQFPNYSSELNVNALLLGDSALYLCASSLSDSPLHFGNGTRLTVT.